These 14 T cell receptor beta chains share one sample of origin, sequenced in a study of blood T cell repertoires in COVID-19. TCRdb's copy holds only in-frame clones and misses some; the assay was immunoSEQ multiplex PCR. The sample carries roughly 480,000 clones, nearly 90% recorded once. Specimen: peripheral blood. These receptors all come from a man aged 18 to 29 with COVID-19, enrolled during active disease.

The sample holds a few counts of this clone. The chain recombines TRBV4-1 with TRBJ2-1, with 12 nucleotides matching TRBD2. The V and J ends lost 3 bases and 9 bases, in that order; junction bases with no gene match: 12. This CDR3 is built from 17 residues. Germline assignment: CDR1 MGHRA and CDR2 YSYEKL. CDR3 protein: CASSQQIQTSGSSEQFF. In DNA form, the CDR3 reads TGCGCCAGCAGCCAGCAGATCCAGACTAGCGGGAGTAGTGAGCAGTTCTTC.

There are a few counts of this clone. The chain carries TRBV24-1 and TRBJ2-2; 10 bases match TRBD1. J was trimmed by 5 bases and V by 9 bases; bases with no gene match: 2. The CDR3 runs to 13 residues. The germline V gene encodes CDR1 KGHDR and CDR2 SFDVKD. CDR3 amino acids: CATRQGATGELFF. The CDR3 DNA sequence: TGTGCCACCCGACAGGGGGCGACCGGGGAGCTGTTTTTT.

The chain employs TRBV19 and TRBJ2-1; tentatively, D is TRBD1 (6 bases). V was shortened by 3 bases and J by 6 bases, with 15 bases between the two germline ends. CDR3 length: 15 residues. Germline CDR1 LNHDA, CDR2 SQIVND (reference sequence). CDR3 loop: CASSMEPATGNEQFF. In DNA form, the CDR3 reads TGTGCCAGTAGTATGGAGCCGGCGACAGGCAATGAGCAGTTCTTC.

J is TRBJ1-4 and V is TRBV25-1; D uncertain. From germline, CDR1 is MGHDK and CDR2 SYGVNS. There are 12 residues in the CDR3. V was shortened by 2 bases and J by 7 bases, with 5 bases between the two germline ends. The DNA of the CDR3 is TGTGCCAGCAGTGAACCCGGTGAAAAACTGTTTTTT. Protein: CASSEPGEKLFF.

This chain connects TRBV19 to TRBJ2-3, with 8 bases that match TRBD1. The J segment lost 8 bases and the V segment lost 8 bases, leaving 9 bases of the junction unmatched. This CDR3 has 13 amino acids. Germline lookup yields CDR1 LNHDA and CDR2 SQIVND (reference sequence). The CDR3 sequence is CASRDRRRGTQYF. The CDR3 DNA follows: TGTGCCAGTCGGGACAGGCGACGCGGTACGCAGTATTTT.

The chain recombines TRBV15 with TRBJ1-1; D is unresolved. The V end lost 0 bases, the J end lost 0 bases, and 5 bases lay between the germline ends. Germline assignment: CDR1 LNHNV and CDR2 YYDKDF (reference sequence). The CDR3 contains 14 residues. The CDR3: CATSRDPMNTEAFF. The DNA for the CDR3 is TGTGCCACCAGCAGAGATCCAATGAACACTGAAGCTTTCTTT.

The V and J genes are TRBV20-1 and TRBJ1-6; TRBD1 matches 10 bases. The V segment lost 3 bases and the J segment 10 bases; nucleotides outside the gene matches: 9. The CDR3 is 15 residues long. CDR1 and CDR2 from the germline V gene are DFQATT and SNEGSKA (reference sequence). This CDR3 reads CSASEFRTGGSPLHF. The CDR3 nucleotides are TGCAGTGCTAGTGAATTTAGGACAGGGGGATCACCCCTCCACTTT.

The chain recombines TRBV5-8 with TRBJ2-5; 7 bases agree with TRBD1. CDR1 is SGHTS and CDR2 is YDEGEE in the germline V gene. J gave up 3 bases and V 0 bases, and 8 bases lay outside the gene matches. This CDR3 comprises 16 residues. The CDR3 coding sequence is TGTGCCAGCAGCTTGGTAGGGGGCAGGGAAGAAGAGACCCAGTACTTC. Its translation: CASSLVGGREEETQYF.

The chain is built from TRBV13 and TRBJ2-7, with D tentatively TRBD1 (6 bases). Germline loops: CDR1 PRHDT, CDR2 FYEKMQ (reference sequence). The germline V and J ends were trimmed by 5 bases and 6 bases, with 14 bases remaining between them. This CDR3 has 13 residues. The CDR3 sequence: CASSGETGREQYF. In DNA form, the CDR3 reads TGTGCCAGCAGCGGAGAAACAGGGCGCGAGCAGTACTTC.

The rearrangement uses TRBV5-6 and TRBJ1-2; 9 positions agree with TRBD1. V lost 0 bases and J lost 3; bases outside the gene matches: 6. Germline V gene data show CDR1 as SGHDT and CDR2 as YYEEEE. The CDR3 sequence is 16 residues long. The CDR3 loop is CASSLEGTGYDYGYTF. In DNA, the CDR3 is TGTGCCAGCAGCTTGGAGGGGACAGGGTACGACTATGGCTACACCTTC.

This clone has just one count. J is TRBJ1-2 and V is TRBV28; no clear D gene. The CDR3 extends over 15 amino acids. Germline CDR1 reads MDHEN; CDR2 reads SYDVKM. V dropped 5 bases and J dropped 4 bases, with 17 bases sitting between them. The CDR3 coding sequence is TGTGCCAGCAGTAACACCCCCTTAGCAGTCTATGGCTACACCTTC. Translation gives CASSNTPLAVYGYTF.

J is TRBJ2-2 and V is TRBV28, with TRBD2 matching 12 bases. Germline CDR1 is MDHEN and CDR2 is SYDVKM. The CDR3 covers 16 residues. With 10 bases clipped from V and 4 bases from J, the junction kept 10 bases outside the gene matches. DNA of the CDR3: TGTGCCACCCTAGACCCGGGACTAGCGGGCACCGGGGAGCTGTTTTTT. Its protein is CATLDPGLAGTGELFF.

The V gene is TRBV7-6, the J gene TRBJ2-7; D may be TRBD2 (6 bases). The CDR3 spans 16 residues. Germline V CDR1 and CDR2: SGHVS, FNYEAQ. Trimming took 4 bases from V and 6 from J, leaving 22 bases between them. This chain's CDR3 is CASSSGASGAAGEQYF. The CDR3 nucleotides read TGTGCCAGCAGCTCAGGCGCATCGGGAGCGGCGGGCGAGCAGTACTTC. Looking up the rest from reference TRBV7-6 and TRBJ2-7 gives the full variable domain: GAGVSQSPRYKVTKRGQDVALRCDPISGHVSLYWYRQALGQGPEFLTYFNYEAQQDKSGLPNDRFSAERPEGSISTLTIQRTEQRDSAMYRCASSSGASGAAGEQYFGPGTRLTVT.

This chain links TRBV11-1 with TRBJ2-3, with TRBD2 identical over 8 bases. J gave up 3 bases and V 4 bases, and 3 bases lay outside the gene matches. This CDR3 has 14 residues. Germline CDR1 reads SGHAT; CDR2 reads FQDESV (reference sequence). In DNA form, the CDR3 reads TGTGCCAGCAGCTCGTCTAGCGGGACAGATACGCAGTATTTT. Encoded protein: CASSSSSGTDTQYF.